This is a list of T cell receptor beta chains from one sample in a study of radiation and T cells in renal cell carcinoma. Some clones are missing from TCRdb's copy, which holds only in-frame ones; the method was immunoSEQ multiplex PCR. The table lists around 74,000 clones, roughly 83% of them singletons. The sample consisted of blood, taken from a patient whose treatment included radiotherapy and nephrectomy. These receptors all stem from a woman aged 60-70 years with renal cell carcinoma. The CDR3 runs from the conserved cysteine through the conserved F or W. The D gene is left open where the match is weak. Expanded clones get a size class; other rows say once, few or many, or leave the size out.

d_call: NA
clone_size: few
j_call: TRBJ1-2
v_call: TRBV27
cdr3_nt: TGTGCCAGCAGTCCCCTTGATGGGGATGGCTACACCTTC
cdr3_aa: CASSPLDGDGYTF

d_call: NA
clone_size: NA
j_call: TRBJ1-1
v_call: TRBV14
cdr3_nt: TGTGCCAGCAGCCAAAAAGGGGAAGGGTCTGAAGCTTTCTTT
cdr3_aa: CASSQKGEGSEAFF

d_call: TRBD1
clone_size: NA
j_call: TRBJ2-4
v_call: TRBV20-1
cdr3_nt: TGCAGAGGAGTACAGGGGGACATTCAGTACTTC
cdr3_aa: CRGVQGDIQYF

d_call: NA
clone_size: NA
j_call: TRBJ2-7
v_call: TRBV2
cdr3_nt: TGTGCCAGCAGACTAGAAAGGACCTACGAGCAGTACTTC
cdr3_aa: CASRLERTYEQYF

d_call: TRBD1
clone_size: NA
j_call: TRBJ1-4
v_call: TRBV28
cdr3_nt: TGTGCCAGCAGAAGTTGGACAGGCCCTAATGAAAAACTGTTTTTT
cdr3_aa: CASRSWTGPNEKLFF

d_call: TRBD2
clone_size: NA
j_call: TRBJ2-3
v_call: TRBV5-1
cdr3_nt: TGCGCCAGCAGCTTCGCGGGAGCACTTACAGATACGCAGTATTTT
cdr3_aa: CASSFAGALTDTQYF

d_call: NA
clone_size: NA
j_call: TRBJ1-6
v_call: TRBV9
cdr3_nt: TGTGCCAGCAGCGTACAAGATCCACCCCTCCACTTT
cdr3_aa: CASSVQDPPLHF

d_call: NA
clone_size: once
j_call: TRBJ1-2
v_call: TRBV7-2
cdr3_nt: TGTGCCAGCAGCTTAGTCGACTCCACGGGGGGCTACACCTTC
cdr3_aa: CASSLVDSTGGYTF

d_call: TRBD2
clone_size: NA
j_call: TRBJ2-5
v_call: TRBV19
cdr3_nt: TGTGCCAGTAGTCAGCGGGAGGGATCGGAGACCCAGTACTTC
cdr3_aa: CASSQREGSETQYF

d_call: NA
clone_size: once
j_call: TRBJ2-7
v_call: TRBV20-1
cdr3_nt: TGCAGTGCCACCCCGCCCTACGAGCAGTACTTC
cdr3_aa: CSATPPYEQYF

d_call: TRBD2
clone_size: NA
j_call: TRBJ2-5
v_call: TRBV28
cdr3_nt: TGTGCCAGCAGTACCCGGACTAGCGGGAGGTATCGGACCCAGTACTTC
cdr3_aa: CASSTRTSGRYRTQYF

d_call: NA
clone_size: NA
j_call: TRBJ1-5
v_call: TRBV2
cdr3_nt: TGTGCCAGCAGTGGGGGGGGCGGTCGGCAGCCCCAGCATTTT
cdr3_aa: CASSGGGGRQPQHF

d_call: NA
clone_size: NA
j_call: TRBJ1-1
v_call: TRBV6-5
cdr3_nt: TGTGCCAGCAGTTACTCAGGGGGAAACACTGAAGCTTTCTTT
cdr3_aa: CASSYSGGNTEAFF

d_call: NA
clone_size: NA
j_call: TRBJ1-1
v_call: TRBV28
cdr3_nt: TGTGCCAGCAATGAACTGTCCCGCCTATGGAGGTTCTTT
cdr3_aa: CASNELSRLWRFF

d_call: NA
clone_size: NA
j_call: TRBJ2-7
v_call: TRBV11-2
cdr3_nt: TGTGCCAGCAGCTTTCGCATGGGTGGGGCTGACGAGCAGTACTTC
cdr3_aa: CASSFRMGGADEQYF

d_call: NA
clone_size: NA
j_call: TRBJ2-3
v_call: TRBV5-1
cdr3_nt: TGCGCCAGCAGCTTGGGTGGCGGGTCTAGCACAGATACGCAGTATTTT
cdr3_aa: CASSLGGGSSTDTQYF

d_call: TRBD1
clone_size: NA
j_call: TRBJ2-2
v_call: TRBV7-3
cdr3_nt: TGTGCCAGCAGCCGCCGTGGGGACAGGGGGACGGGCGGGGAGCTGTTTTTT
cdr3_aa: CASSRRGDRGTGGELFF

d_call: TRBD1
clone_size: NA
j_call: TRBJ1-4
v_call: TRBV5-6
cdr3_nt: TGTGCCAGCAGCTTGGTAGGGGACAGAAAAGAAAAACTGTTTTTT
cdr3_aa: CASSLVGDRKEKLFF

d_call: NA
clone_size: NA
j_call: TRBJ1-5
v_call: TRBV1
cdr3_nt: TGCACCAGCGGGGACAGGGGGCCCCGAAGCAATCAGCCCCAGCATTTT
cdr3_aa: CTSGDRGPRSNQPQHF

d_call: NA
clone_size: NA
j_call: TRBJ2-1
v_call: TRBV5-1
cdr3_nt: TGCGCCAGCAGCCAGGAGGGCGCGGTAGATGAGCAGTTCTTC
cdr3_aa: CASSQEGAVDEQFF

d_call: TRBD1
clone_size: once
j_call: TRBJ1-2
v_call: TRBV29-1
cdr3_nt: TGCAGCGCCTCACTTCCGGGACAGGGGGCGGGAGGCTACACCTTC
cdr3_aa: CSASLPGQGAGGYTF

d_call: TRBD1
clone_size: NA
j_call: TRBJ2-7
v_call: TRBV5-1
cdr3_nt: TGCGCCAGCAGTCGGGACAGGGAGGAAGAGCAGTACTTC
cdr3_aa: CASSRDREEEQYF

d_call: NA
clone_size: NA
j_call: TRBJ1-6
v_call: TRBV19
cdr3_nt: TGTGCCAGTAGTATTTCGACAGACAGCTCCTATAATTCACCCCTCCACTTT
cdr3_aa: CASSISTDSSYNSPLHF

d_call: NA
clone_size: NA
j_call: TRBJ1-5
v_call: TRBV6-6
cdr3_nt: TGTGCCAGCAGTCCCCCCGGGTCGGGAGGTCAGCCCCAGCATTTT
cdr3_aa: CASSPPGSGGQPQHF

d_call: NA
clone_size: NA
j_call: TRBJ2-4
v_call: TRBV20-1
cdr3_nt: TGCAGTGCTCTCCAAAGGTACATTCAGTACTTC
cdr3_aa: CSALQRYIQYF

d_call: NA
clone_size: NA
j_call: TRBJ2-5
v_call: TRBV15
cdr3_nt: TGTGCCACCAGCAGATCCCAAGAGACCCAGTACTTC
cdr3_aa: CATSRSQETQYF

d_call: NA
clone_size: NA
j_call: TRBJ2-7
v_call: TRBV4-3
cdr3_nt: TGCGCCAGCAGCCAAGCTGTCGGCTACGAGCAGTACTTC
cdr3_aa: CASSQAVGYEQYF

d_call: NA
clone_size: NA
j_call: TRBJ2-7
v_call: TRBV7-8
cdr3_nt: TGTGCCAGCAGCCCCTCAGCGTCTATACTCTACGAGCAGTACTTC
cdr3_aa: CASSPSASILYEQYF

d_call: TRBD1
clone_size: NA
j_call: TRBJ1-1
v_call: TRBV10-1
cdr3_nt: TGCGCCAGCAGTCAGACAGGGAGCACTGAAGCTTTCTTT
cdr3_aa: CASSQTGSTEAFF

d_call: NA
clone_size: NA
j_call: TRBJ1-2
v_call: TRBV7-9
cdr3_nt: TGTGCCAGCAGCCCGACACCAAACTATGGCTACACCTTC
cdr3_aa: CASSPTPNYGYTF

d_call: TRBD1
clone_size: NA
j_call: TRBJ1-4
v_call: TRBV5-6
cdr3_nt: TGTGCCAGCAGCTTAAAGGGGGCTGATGAAAAACTGTTTTTT
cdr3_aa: CASSLKGADEKLFF

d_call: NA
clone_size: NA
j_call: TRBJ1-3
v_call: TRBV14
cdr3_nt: TGTGCCAGCAGCCCTTTGGGACCTGGAAACACCATATATTTT
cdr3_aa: CASSPLGPGNTIYF

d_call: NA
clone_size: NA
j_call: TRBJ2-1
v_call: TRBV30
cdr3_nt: TGTGCCGTTGGGCGGTCTCCTACCTTTGGTGAGCAGTTCTTC
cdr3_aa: CAVGRSPTFGEQFF

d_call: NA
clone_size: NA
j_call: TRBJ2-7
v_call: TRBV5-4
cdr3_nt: TGTGCCAGCTCCTACCTGGACAACGACGAGCAGTACTTC
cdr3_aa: CASSYLDNDEQYF

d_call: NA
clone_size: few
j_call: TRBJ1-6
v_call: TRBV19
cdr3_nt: TGTGCCAGTAGTATTACGCGGGCTAGCAAGTATAATTCACCCCTCCACTTT
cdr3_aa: CASSITRASKYNSPLHF

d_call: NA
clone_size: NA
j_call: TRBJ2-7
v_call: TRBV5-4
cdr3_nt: TGTGCCAGCAGCTTGTACGGTTACGAGCAGTACTTC
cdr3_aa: CASSLYGYEQYF

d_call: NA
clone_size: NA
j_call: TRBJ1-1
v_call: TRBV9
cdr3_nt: TGTGCCAGCAGCTTCGGAGGGGGTGGCGACACTGAAGCTTTCTTT
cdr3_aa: CASSFGGGGDTEAFF

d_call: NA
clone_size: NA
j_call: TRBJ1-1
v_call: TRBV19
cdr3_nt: TGTGCCAGTAGTCTGCTCCCGGGTGGCCACACTGAAGCTTTCTTT
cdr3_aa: CASSLLPGGHTEAFF

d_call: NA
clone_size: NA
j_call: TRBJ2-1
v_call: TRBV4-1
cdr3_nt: TGCGCCAGCAGCCAAGCTCTACGGACTGGAAACAATGAGCAGTTCTTC
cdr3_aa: CASSQALRTGNNEQFF

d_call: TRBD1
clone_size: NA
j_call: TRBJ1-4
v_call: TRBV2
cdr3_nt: TGTGCCAGCAGTGGGTCCGGGACAGTAGGAGAAAAACTGTTTTTT
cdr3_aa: CASSGSGTVGEKLFF

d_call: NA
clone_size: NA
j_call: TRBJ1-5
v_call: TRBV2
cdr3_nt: TGTGCCAGCAGTCTATTGAGCAGTCCTAATCAGCCCCAGCATTTT
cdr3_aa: CASSLLSSPNQPQHF

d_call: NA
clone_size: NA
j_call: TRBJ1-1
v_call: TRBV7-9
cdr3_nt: TGTGCCAGCGCGTTGGGACGGGGCACTGAAGCTTTCTTT
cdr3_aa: CASALGRGTEAFF

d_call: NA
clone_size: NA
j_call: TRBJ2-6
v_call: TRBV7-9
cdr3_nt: TGTGCCAGCGACCTCTCTGGGGCCAACGTCCTGACTTTC
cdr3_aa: CASDLSGANVLTF

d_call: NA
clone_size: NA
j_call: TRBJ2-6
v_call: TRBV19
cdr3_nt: TGTGCCAGTAGTATAGATTGGGTCACCTCTGGGGCCAACGTCCTGACTTTC
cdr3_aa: CASSIDWVTSGANVLTF

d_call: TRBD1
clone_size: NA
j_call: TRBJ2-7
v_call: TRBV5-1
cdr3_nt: TGCGCCAGCAGTCGCCAGGGGGACTCCTACGAGCAGTACTTC
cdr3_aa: CASSRQGDSYEQYF

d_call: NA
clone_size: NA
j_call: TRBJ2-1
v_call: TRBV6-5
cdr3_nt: TGTGCCAGCAGTTACTCGTCATACAATGAGCAGTTCTTC
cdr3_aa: CASSYSSYNEQFF

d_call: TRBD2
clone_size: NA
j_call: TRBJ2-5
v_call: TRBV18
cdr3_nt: TGTGCCAGCTCACCCTATGTAAGCGGGAGTTCTGAGACCCAGTACTTC
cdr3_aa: CASSPYVSGSSETQYF

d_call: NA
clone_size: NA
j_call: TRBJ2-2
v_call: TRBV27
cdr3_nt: TGTGCCAGCAGTCCGCCCACCCCTCAGAACACCGGGGAGCTGTTTTTT
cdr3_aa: CASSPPTPQNTGELFF

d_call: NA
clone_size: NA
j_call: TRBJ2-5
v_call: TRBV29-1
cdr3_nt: TGCAGCGTTGTTATCCAAGAGACCCAGTACTTC
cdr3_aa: CSVVIQETQYF

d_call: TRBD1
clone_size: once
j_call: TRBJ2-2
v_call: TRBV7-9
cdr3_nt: TGTGCCAGTAGCGGACAGGGGAACACCGGGGAGCTGTTTTTT
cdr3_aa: CASSGQGNTGELFF

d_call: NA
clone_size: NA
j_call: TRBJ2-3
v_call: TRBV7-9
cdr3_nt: TGTGCCAGCAGCTTGGTAGTGGATACGCAGTATTTT
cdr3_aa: CASSLVVDTQYF